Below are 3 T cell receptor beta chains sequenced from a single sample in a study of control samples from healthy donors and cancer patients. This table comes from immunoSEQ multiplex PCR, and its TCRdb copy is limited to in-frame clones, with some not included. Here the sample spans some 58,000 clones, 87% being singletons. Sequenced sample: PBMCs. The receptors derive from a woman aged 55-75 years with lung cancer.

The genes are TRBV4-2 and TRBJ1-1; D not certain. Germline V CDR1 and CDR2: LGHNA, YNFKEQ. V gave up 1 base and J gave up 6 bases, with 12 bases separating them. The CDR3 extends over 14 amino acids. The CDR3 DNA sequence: TGTGCCAGCAGCCAAGCGACCAGGCAACCTGAAGCTTTCTTT. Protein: CASSQATRQPEAFF.

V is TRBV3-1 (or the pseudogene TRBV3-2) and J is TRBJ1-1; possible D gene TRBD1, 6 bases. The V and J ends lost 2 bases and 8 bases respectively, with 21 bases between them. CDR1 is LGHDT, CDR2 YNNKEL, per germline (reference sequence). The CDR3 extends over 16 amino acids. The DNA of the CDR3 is TGTGCCAGCAGCCAACCTGCCGGGACAACCGTAAGGGAAGCTTTCTTT. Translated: CASSQPAGTTVREAFF.

This CDR3 reads CASSLGDRVQETQYF. CDR3 bases: TGTGCCAGCAGCTTAGGGGACAGGGTCCAAGAGACCCAGTACTTC. The gene calls are TRBV11-3 and TRBJ2-5, with TRBD1 identical over 9 bases. CDR3 length equals 15 residues. Germline assignment: CDR1 SGHNT and CDR2 YENEEA. The trim removed 1 base at V and 1 base at J, leaving 1 base unmatched.